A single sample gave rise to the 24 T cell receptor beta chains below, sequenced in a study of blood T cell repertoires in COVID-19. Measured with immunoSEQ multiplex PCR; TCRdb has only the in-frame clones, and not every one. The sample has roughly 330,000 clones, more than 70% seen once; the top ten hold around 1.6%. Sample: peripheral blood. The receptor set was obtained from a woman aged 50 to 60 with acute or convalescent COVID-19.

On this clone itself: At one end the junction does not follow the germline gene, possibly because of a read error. CDR3: CASRYFHSTDTQYF. In DNA form, the CDR3 reads TGTGCCAGCAGGTACTTCCATAGCACAGATACGCAGTATTTT. The gene calls are TRBV6-2 or TRBV6-3 and TRBJ2-3; D is unclear. Germline V gene data show CDR1 as MNHEY and CDR2 as SVGEGT. This CDR3 is 14 amino acids long.

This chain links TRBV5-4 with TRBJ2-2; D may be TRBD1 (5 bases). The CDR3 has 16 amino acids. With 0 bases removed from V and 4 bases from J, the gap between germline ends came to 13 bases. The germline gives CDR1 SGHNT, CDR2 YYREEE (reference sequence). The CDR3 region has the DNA TGTGCCAGCAGCTTGGCCTTGGGGCTGAGCACCGGGGAGCTGTTTTTT. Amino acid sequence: CASSLALGLSTGELFF. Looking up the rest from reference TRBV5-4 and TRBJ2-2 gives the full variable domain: ETGVTQSPTHLIKTRGQQVTLRCSSQSGHNTVSWYQQALGQGPQFIFQYYREEENGRGNFPPRFSGLQFPNYSSELNVNALELDDSALYLCASSLALGLSTGELFFGEGSRLTVL.

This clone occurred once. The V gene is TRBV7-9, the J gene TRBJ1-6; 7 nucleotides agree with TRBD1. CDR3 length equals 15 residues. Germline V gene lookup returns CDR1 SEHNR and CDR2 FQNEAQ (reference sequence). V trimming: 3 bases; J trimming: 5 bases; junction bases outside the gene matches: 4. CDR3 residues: CASSFWDRDNSPLHF. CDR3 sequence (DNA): TGTGCCAGCAGCTTTTGGGACAGAGATAATTCACCCCTCCACTTT. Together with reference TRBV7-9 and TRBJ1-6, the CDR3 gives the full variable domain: DTGVSQNPRHKITKRGQNVTFRCDPISEHNRLYWYRQTLGQGPEFLTYFQNEAQLEKSRLLSDRFSAERPKGSFSTLEIQRTEQGDSAMYLCASSFWDRDNSPLHFGNGTRLTVT.

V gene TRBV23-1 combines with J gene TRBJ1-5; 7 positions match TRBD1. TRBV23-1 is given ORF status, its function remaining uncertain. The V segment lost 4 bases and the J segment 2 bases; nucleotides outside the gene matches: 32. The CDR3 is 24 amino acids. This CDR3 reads CASSPGTVSLQESGIDVGNQPQHF. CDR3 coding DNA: TGCGCCAGCAGTCCCGGGACAGTATCGTTGCAGGAATCTGGCATCGATGTGGGCAATCAGCCCCAGCATTTT.

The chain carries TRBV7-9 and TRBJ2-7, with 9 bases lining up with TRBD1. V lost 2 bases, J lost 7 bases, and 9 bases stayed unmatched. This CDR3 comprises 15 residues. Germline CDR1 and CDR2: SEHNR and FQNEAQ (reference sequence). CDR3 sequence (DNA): TGTGCCAGCAGCTTACAAGGGACAGGGTCCGGGGAGCAGTACTTC. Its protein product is CASSLQGTGSGEQYF.

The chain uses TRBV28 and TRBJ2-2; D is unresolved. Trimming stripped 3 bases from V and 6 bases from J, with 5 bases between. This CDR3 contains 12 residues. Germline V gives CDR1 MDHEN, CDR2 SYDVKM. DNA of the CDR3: TGTGCCAGCAGTTTTATTGCCGGGGAGCTGTTTTTT. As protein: CASSFIAGELFF.

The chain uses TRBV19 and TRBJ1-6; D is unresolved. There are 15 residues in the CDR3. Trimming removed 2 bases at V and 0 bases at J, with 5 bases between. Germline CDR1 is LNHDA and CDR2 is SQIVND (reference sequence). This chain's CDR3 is CASSIQISYNSPLHF. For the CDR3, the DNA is TGTGCCAGTAGTATACAGATCTCCTATAATTCACCCCTCCACTTT.

This chain's CDR3 is CASSMEREVKNIQYF. The CDR3, as DNA: TGTGCCAGCTCCATGGAGCGGGAAGTGAAAAACATTCAGTACTTC. The chain is built from TRBV6-5 and TRBJ2-4; 7 bases match TRBD2. From germline, CDR1 is MNHEY and CDR2 SVGAGI. The CDR3 covers 15 residues. Trimming cost V 8 bases and J 4 bases; bases outside gene matches: 11.

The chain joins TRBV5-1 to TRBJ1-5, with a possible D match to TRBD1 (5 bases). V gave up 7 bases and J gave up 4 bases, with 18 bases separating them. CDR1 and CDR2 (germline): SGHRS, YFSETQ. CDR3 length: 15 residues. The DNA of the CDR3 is TGCGCCAGCGCACATGACAGTGGCATGAATCAGCCCCAGCATTTT. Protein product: CASAHDSGMNQPQHF.

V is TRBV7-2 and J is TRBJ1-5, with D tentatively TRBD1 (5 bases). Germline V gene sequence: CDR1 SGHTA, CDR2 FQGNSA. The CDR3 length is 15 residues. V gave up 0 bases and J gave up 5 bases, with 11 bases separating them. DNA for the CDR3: TGTGCCAGCAGCTTAGCCTGGGGGGAGGATCAGCCCCAGCATTTT. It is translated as CASSLAWGEDQPQHF.

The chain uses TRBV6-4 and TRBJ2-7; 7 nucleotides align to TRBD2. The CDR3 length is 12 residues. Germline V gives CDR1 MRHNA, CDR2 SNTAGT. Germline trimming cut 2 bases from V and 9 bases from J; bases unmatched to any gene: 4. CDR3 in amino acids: CASSDISGRQYF. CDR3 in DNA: TGTGCCAGCAGTGACATTAGCGGGCGGCAGTACTTC.

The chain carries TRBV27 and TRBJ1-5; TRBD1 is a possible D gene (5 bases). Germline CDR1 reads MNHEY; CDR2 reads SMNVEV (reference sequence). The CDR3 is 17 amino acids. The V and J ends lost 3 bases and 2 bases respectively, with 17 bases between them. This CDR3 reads CASSFVRQGWRNQPQHF. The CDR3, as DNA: TGTGCCAGCAGTTTTGTTCGCCAGGGATGGCGCAATCAGCCCCAGCATTTT.

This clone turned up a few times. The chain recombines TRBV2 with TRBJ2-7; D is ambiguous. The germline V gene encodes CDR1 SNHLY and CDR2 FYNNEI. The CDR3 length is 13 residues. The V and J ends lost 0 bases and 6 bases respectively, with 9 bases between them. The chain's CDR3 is CASSEALQVEQYF. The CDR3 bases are TGTGCCAGCAGTGAAGCGCTTCAGGTCGAGCAGTACTTC.

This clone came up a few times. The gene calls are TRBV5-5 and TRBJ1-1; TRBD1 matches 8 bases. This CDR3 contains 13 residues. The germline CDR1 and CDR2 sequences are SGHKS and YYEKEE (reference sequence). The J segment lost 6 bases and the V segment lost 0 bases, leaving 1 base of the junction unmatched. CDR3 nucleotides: TGTGCCAGCAGCTTGGCAGGGGGCTCTGAAGCTTTCTTT. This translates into CASSLAGGSEAFF.

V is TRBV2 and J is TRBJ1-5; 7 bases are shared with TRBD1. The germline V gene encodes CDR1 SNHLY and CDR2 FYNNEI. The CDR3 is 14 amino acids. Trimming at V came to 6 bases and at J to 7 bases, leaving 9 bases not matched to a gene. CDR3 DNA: TGTGCCAGCAGCCCGGGACAGCGGATACAGCCCCAGCATTTT. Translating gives CASSPGQRIQPQHF.

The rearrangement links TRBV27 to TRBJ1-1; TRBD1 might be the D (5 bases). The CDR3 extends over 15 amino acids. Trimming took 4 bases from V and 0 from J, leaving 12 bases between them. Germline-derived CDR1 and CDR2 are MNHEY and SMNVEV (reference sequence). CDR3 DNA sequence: TGTGCCAGCAGTTCCCGAGACAGTTTGAACACTGAAGCTTTCTTT. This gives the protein CASSSRDSLNTEAFF.

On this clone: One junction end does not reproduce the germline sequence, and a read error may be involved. This chain's CDR3 is CASSQGPEGLSHNEQFF. For the CDR3, the DNA is TGCGCCAGCAGCCAAGGTCCTGAGGGCCTCTCCCACAATGAGCAGTTCTTC. The J gene is TRBJ2-1, the V gene TRBV4-3; D is perhaps TRBD2 (5 bases). The CDR3 is made up of 17 amino acids. Germline CDR1 and CDR2: LGHNA and YSLEER.

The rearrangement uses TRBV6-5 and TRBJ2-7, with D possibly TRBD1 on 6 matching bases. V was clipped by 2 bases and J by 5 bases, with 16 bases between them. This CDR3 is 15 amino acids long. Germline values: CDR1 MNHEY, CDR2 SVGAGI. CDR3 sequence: CASSYNREILDEQYF. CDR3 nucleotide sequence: TGTGCCAGCAGTTACAACAGGGAAATCCTTGACGAGCAGTACTTC.

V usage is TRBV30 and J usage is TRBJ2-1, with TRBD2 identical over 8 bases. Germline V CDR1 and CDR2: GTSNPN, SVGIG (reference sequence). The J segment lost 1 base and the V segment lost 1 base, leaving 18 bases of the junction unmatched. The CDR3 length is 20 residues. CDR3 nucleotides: TGTGCCTGGAGTGACGTTCAGGGACTAGGGAGACCGGGATCCTACAATGAGCAGTTCTTC. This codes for CAWSDVQGLGRPGSYNEQFF.

CDR3 coding DNA: TGTGCCATCAGTGACGGCAATCAGCCCCAGCATTTT. Protein product: CAISDGNQPQHF. The V gene is TRBV10-3, the J gene TRBJ1-5, with D uncertain. CDR3 length: 12 amino acids. V was pared by 3 bases and J by 2 bases, with 2 bases between. CDR1 ENHRY and CDR2 SYGVKD come from the germline V gene.

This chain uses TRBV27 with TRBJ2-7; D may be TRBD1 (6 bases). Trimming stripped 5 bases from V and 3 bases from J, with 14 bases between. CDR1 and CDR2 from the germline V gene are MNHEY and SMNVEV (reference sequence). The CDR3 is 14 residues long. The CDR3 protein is CASSPWTANYEQYF. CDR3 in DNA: TGTGCCAGCAGTCCTTGGACAGCTAACTACGAGCAGTACTTC.

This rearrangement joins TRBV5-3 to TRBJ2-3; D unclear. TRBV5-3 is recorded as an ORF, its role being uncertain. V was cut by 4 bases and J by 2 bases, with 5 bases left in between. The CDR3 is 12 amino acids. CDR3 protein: CARSLITDTQYF. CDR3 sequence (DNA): TGTGCCAGAAGCCTAATCACAGATACGCAGTATTTT.

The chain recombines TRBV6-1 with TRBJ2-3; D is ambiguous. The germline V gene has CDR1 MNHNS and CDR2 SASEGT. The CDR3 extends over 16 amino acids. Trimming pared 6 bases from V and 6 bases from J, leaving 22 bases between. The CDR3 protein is CASSETPIRGTDTQYF. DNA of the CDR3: TGTGCCAGCAGCGAAACGCCGATCCGAGGAACGGATACGCAGTATTTT.

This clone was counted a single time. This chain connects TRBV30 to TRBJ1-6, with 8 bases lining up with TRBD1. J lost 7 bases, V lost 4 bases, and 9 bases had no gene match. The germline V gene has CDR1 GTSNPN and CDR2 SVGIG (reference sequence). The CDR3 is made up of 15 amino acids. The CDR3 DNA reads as TGTGCCTGGATTCTGACAGGGGACATGAATTCACCCCTCCACTTT. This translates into CAWILTGDMNSPLHF.